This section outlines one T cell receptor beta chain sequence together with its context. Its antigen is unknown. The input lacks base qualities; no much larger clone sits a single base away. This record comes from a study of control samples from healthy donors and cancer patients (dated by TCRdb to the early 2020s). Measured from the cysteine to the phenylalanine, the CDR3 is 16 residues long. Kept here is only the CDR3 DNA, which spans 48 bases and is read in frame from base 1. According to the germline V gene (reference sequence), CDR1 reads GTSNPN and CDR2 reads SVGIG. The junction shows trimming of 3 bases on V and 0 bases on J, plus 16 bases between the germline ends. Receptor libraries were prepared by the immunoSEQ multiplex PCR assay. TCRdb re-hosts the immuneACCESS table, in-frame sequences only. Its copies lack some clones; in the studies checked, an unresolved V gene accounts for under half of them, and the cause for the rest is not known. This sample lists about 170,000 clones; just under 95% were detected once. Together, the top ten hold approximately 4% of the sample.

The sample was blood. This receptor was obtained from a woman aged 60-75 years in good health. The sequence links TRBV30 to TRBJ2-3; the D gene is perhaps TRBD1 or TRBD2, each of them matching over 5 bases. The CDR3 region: CAWRVRGLSSTDTQYF. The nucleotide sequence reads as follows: TGTGCCTGGAGGGTTCGGGGCCTTTCTAGCACAGATACGCAGTATTTT.